The rows below give T cell receptor beta chains drawn from one sample of a study of blood T cell repertoires in COVID-19. This table comes from immunoSEQ multiplex PCR, and its TCRdb copy is limited to in-frame clones, with some not included. Of 200,000 to 300,000 clones listed, roughly 81% were seen once; the top ten hold about 4%. Sequenced sample: peripheral blood. These receptors all come from a man between 45 and 60 years old with acute or convalescent COVID-19. The CDR3 runs from the conserved cysteine through the conserved F or W. The D gene is left open where the match is weak. Some rows mark clone size as missing; the rest say once, few, many or name a class of expanded clone.

>TRBJ2-7|TRBV7-6|-|TRBD2
CASSLASGRDSYEQYF
TGTGCCAGCAGCTTAGCTAGCGGGAGAGACTCCTACGAGCAGTACTTC
>TRBJ2-1|TRBV12-3/TRBV12-4|-|TRBD1
CASSLSGGEQFF
TGTGCCAGCAGTTTATCAGGGGGTGAGCAGTTCTTC
>TRBJ1-3|TRBV5-1|-|TRBD1
CASSLLGQHSGNTIYF
TGCGCCAGCAGCTTGCTGGGACAGCACTCTGGAAACACCATATATTTT
>TRBJ1-1|TRBV7-7|-|TRBD1
CASSLEPPGQEFQHTEAFF
TGTGCTAGCAGCTTAGAACCGCCGGGACAGGAGTTTCAACACACTGAAGCTTTCTTT
>TRBJ1-6|TRBV2|-|-
CAKSGGRDSPLHF
TGTGCTAAGAGCGGCGGGAGGGATTCACCCCTCCACTTT
>TRBJ1-6|TRBV6-1|-|-
CASSDSRRSNNSPLHF
TGTGCCAGCAGTGATTCAAGGCGGTCAAATAATTCACCCCTCCACTTT
>TRBJ1-4|TRBV21-1|few|-
CASSKGGATGGGYDEKLFF
TGTGCCAGCAGCAAAGGGGGCGCGACAGGGGGTGGTTATGATGAAAAACTGTTTTTT
>TRBJ2-3|TRBV6-2/TRBV6-3|-|TRBD1
CASSYSDRGTDTQYF
TGTGCCAGCAGTTACTCGGACAGGGGGACAGATACGCAGTATTTT
>TRBJ2-3|TRBV10-1|-|TRBD2
CASSVVPSGSTDTQYF
TGCGCCAGCAGTGTAGTCCCTAGCGGGAGCACAGATACGCAGTATTTT
>TRBJ1-2|TRBV6-5|-|-
CATSPRPYGYTF
TGTGCCACCAGTCCTAGACCTTATGGCTACACCTTC
>TRBJ2-6|TRBV7-9|-|TRBD1
CASSFSRTGVLGANVLTF
TGTGCCAGCAGCTTTTCCAGGACAGGGGTATTGGGGGCCAACGTCCTGACTTTC
>TRBJ2-1|TRBV5-1|-|TRBD2
CASSLRASGRVYNEQFF
TGCGCCAGCAGCTTGAGGGCTAGCGGGAGGGTTTACAATGAGCAGTTCTTC
>TRBJ2-7|TRBV4-1|-|TRBD1
CASSQVGRGSYEQYF
TGCGCCAGCAGCCAAGTTGGCAGGGGGTCCTACGAGCAGTACTTC
>TRBJ2-2|TRBV5-6|-|-
CASSLQGTGELFF
TGTGCCAGCAGCTTGCAGGGTACCGGGGAGCTGTTTTTT
>TRBJ2-1|TRBV6-5|-|TRBD2
CASSPGTSDYNEQFF
TGTGCCAGCAGCCCCGGGACTAGCGATTACAATGAGCAGTTCTTC
>TRBJ2-1|TRBV5-4|-|TRBD1
CASSLGGRDRTYNEQFF
TGTGCCAGCAGCTTGGGGGGCCGGGACAGGACCTACAATGAGCAGTTCTTC
>TRBJ2-1|TRBV15|-|-
CATSDRFHNEQFF
TGTGCCACCAGCGACAGGTTCCACAATGAGCAGTTCTTC
>TRBJ1-5|TRBV7-2|-|-
CASSAQGPTDGQPQHF
TGTGCCAGCAGCGCCCAGGGCCCAACGGACGGCCAGCCCCAGCATTTT
>TRBJ1-5|TRBV2|-|-
CASSEGHRISNQPQHF
TGTGCCAGCAGTGAAGGACACAGAATTAGCAATCAGCCCCAGCATTTT
>TRBJ1-1|TRBV5-5|once|TRBD1
CASSLLLGTGETEAFF
TGTGCCAGCAGCTTGCTTTTAGGGACAGGGGAGACTGAAGCTTTCTTT
>TRBJ1-1|TRBV5-5|-|-
CASSLALTEAFF
TGTGCCAGCAGCTTGGCGTTAACTGAAGCTTTCTTT
>TRBJ1-6|TRBV4-1|-|TRBD1
CASSPKGQGEYSPLHF
TGCGCCAGCAGCCCGAAGGGACAGGGAGAATACTCACCCCTCCACTTT
>TRBJ1-2|TRBV19|-|TRBD1
CASSRDRDGYTF
TGTGCCAGTAGTAGAGACAGGGATGGCTACACCTTC
>TRBJ1-5|TRBV18|-|-
CASSPLDNTQPQHF
TGTGCCAGCTCACCGCTGGACAACACTCAGCCCCAGCATTTT
>TRBJ2-1|TRBV14|-|-
CASSQESAGFFGYEQFF
TGTGCCAGCAGCCAAGAATCGGCGGGATTTTTTGGTTACGAGCAGTTCTTC
>TRBJ2-1|TRBV21-1|-|-
CACGSGYNEQFF
TGTGCCTGCGGGTCTGGGTACAATGAGCAGTTCTTC
>TRBJ1-4|TRBV18|-|-
CASSPPPSTGNNEKLFF
TGTGCCAGCTCACCACCGCCATCGACAGGCAATAATGAAAAACTGTTTTTT
>TRBJ1-1|TRBV7-9|-|-
CASSLTGPNTEAFF
TGTGCCAGCAGCTTAACAGGACCGAACACTGAAGCTTTCTTT
>TRBJ1-1|TRBV19|-|TRBD1
CASSKMTGSGTEAFF
TGTGCCAGTAGTAAAATGACAGGGTCCGGGACTGAAGCTTTCTTT
>TRBJ1-1|TRBV18|-|-
CASSLYPNTEAFF
TGTGCCAGCTCATTGTATCCTAACACTGAAGCTTTCTTT
>TRBJ2-1|TRBV27|-|TRBD1
CASGLTGSHEQFF
TGTGCCAGCGGGTTGACAGGGTCCCACGAGCAGTTCTTC
>TRBJ1-2|TRBV10-3|-|-
CAIGAGNYGYTF
TGTGCCATCGGGGCAGGCAACTATGGCTACACCTTC
>TRBJ1-3|TRBV14|few|-
CASSLPTGIAGNTIYF
TGTGCCAGCAGCCTACCGACAGGAATCGCCGGAAACACCATATATTTT
>TRBJ2-5|TRBV10-2|few|-
CASLKSGEETQYF
TGCGCCAGCTTAAAAAGCGGAGAAGAGACCCAGTACTTC
>TRBJ2-7|TRBV10-1|-|TRBD1
CASSAPGGSGEQYF
TGCGCCAGCAGCGCCCCAGGGGGCTCGGGTGAGCAGTACTTC
>TRBJ2-5|TRBV7-3|-|TRBD2
CASSPRGREGRETQYF
TGTGCCAGCAGCCCCCGAGGCCGGGAGGGCCGAGAGACCCAGTACTTC
>TRBJ2-2|TRBV30|-|-
CAWSSLNGELFF
TGTGCCTGGAGTTCTCTTAACGGGGAGCTGTTTTTT
>TRBJ1-6|TRBV6-5|once|-
CASRTRDNNSPLHF
TGTGCCAGCAGAACCCGGGATAATAATTCACCCCTCCACTTT
>TRBJ1-6|TRBV5-1|-|-
CASSLGQLNSPLHF
TGCGCCAGCAGCTTGGGCCAACTAAATTCACCCCTCCACTTT
>TRBJ1-2|TRBV19|-|-
CASSKQGSYGYTF
TGTGCCAGTAGCAAACAGGGAAGCTATGGCTACACCTTC